This TCR beta chain was captured by sequencing in a study of blood T cell repertoires in COVID-19. About the research overall: The analysed material was cDNA or gDNA that came from T cells, B-cell-depleted T cells, or PBMCs.

V was shortened by 3 bases and J by 6 bases, with 11 bases between the two germline ends. CDR3 length: 13 amino acids. In the original analysis: Estimation of nucleated cell counts relied on the amplification of reference gene primers. Assay used: immunoSEQ multiplex PCR; TCRdb lists only in-frame clones, some missing. D and trimming were read from the DNA, whereas the V and J calls and clone size are those reported in that table. The data contain roughly 110,000 clones, about 89% of them singletons. The source is a man between 35 and 55 years old with active or convalescent COVID-19. Sequencing used peripheral blood. This chain links TRBV12-3 or TRBV12-4 with TRBJ1-1, with a possible D match to TRBD1 (5 bases). CDR3 residues: CASSFLTAPEAFF. The CDR3 DNA follows: TGTGCCAGCAGTTTTTTGACAGCTCCTGAAGCTTTCTTT.